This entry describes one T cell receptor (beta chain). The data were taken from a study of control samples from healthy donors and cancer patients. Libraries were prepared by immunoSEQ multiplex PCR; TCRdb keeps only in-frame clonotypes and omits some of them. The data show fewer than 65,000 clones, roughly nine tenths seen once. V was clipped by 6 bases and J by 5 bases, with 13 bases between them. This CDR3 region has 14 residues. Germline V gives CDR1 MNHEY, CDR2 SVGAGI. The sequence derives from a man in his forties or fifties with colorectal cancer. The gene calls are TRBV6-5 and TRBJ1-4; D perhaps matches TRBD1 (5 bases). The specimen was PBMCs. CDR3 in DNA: TGTGCCAGCAGATCCGGGACTGGCAATGAAAAACTGTTTTTT. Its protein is CASRSGTGNEKLFF.